This TCR beta chain was recorded in a study of CD4 and CD8 cells across lung adenocarcinoma regions. There are 14 residues in the CDR3. The germline CDR1 and CDR2 sequences are MGHRA and YSYEKL. Trimming shortened V by 0 bases and J by 8 bases, and 13 bases separated the two germline ends. Samples came from patients with localized non-small cell lung adenocarcinoma. TCRdb fed the PCR reads into MiXCR, producing one record per CDR3 protein. The repertoire consists of about 9,000 distinct CDR3 sequences, with 40% to 55% occurring once and the leading ten covering around 19%. The chain joins TRBV4-1 to TRBJ1-2; no firm D call. What was sequenced was CD4+ T cells from the margin of a lung tumor. The clonotype comes from a female donor with lung adenocarcinoma. The CD4 and CD8 labels of this study may be unreliable. The CDR3 coding sequence is TGCGCCAGCAGCCAAGAAGTATTAGGGAACGGCTACACCTTC. Translated, it gives CASSQEVLGNGYTF.